The sequence of this T cell receptor (beta chain) was determined in a study of T cells after yellow fever vaccination. Comment on this clonotype: Antigen specificity is unknown.

Study-wide points: Reappearance after the booster was observed for most primary-vaccination clones (around 95% CD4, less than 90% CD8). Contamination of FACS-sorted repertoires by abundant clonotypes from the bulk population could occur. Of the clonotypes, a small share occurred in both CD4 and CD8 compartments. On re-exposure, the response was weaker but peaked faster, at day 5 versus 15.

TCRdb re-called the 5' RACE reads through MiXCR, storing one row per CDR3 protein. The profile covers approximately 170,000 distinct CDR3 sequences, with approximately 11% appearing a single time and about 40% taken by the ten largest. Germline lookup yields CDR1 SGHTA and CDR2 FQGNSA. The CDR3 length is 14 residues. The V gene lost 8 bases and the J gene lost 5 bases, with 16 bases spanning the gap. This receptor was taken from a man aged 18 to 30 who received the YFV17D yellow fever vaccine. Material: CD8+ T cells sorted from PBMCs, obtained 15 days after the yellow fever booster vaccination. V is TRBV7-2 and J is TRBJ1-5; TRBD1 might be the D (5 bases). The CDR3 region is CASAGGYRDQPQHF. CDR3 in DNA: TGTGCCAGCGCCGGGGGGTACCGGGATCAGCCCCAGCATTTT.